This T cell receptor beta chain was sequenced for a study of beta chain features in type 1 diabetes. Whole-study findings and limits: Significant though moderate, a shortening of TCRB CDR3s appeared in all four CD4+ subsets of Type 1 diabetes patients.

Sequencing targeted expressed TCRB transcripts, as all isolated RNA had been reverse transcribed. Clones were read by immunoSEQ multiplex PCR, and TCRdb kept only the in-frame ones, dropping some. The sample contains about 370,000 clones, more than 12% of which appear only once. Germline CDR1 and CDR2: KGHSH and LQKENI. There are 14 residues in the CDR3. Deletions cut 0 bases from V and 8 bases from J, with 13 bases between. CD45RO/CCR7/CD25/CD127/CD95/CD27 staining was used to isolate CD4+ naive, central memory, regulatory and stem cell-like memory cells by sorting. Each of the sorted populations had a purity greater than 95%. This clone was counted once. The antigen is unknown.

The clonotype originates from a young woman in good health. The genes are TRBV18 and TRBJ1-2, with D hard to call. Material for sequencing was naive CD4+ T cells from blood. The DNA for the CDR3 is TGTGCCAGCTCACCACCGACGGGTCGGATGGGCTACACCTTC. Its protein product is CASSPPTGRMGYTF.